The rows below give T cell receptor beta chains drawn from one sample of a study of beta chain features in type 1 diabetes. Assay used: immunoSEQ multiplex PCR; TCRdb lists only in-frame clones, some missing. The sample records roughly 300,000 clones, roughly 8% being singletons. Sequenced: central memory CD4+ T cells from blood. These receptors all come from a woman under 30 in good health. Both conserved end residues are part of each CDR3. The D gene is left open where the match is weak. The size of a clone is reported for some rows only, either as once, few or many, or as a class for expanded clones.

d_gene: TRBD2; j_gene: TRBJ2-3; len: 14; v_gene: TRBV29-1; abundance: .; CDR3nt: TGCAGCGTTGGACTAGCGGGGGGGGCTGATACGCAGTATTTT; CDR3aa: CSVGLAGGADTQYF
d_gene: .; j_gene: TRBJ1-5; len: 14; v_gene: TRBV28; abundance: .; CDR3nt: TGTGCCAGCAGTACTCGGACATTAAATCAGCCCCAGCATTTT; CDR3aa: CASSTRTLNQPQHF
d_gene: .; j_gene: TRBJ1-1; len: 14; v_gene: TRBV16; abundance: few; CDR3nt: TGTGCCAGCAGCCCGGAAGCGGGACGGACTGAAGCTTTCTTT; CDR3aa: CASSPEAGRTEAFF
d_gene: .; j_gene: TRBJ2-2; len: 17; v_gene: TRBV15; abundance: few; CDR3nt: TGTGCCACCAGCAGAGGGCCCAGCGGTTCGAACACCGGGGAGCTGTTTTTT; CDR3aa: CATSRGPSGSNTGELFF
d_gene: TRBD1; j_gene: TRBJ2-5; len: 17; v_gene: TRBV9; abundance: .; CDR3nt: TGTGCCAGCAGCGTAGGGCTCAGGGGGCGCTTTCAAGAGACCCAGTACTTC; CDR3aa: CASSVGLRGRFQETQYF
d_gene: .; j_gene: TRBJ2-1; len: 16; v_gene: TRBV16; abundance: .; CDR3nt: TGTGCCAGCAGCCACCTAGGAAGCGGGCTCGACAATGAGCAGTTCTTC; CDR3aa: CASSHLGSGLDNEQFF
d_gene: .; j_gene: TRBJ2-6; len: 15; v_gene: TRBV6-1; abundance: few; CDR3nt: TGTGCCAGCTCAATCTTAGGGTCTGGGGCCAACGTCCTGACTTTC; CDR3aa: CASSILGSGANVLTF
d_gene: .; j_gene: TRBJ2-7; len: 12; v_gene: TRBV2; abundance: .; CDR3nt: TGTGCCAGCACCGACGGACCGTACGAGCAGTACTTC; CDR3aa: CASTDGPYEQYF
d_gene: .; j_gene: TRBJ1-3; len: 15; v_gene: TRBV5-8; abundance: few; CDR3nt: TGTGCCAGCAGCTTGCAGCGTTTTTCAGGAAACACCATATATTTT; CDR3aa: CASSLQRFSGNTIYF
d_gene: TRBD2; j_gene: TRBJ2-3; len: 14; v_gene: TRBV10-1; abundance: .; CDR3nt: TGCGCCAGCAGTAGTAGCGGGAGACCGGATACGCAGTATTTT; CDR3aa: CASSSSGRPDTQYF
d_gene: .; j_gene: TRBJ2-1; len: 15; v_gene: TRBV28; abundance: .; CDR3nt: TGTGCCAGCAGTCCTCTCAGGGGAGGGTACAATGAGCAGTTCTTC; CDR3aa: CASSPLRGGYNEQFF
d_gene: TRBD2; j_gene: TRBJ2-7; len: 14; v_gene: TRBV7-3; abundance: few; CDR3nt: TGTGCCAGCAGCTTGGGAGGGCCGGGATACGAGCAGTACTTC; CDR3aa: CASSLGGPGYEQYF
d_gene: TRBD2; j_gene: TRBJ2-7; len: 17; v_gene: TRBV14; abundance: .; CDR3nt: TGTGCCAGCAGCCCGGGACTAGCGGGAGGACGATCCTCCGAGCAGTACTTC; CDR3aa: CASSPGLAGGRSSEQYF
d_gene: TRBD1; j_gene: TRBJ1-5; len: 12; v_gene: TRBV25-1; abundance: .; CDR3nt: TGTGCCAGCAGTGCCGGGACAGGGAAGGTGCATTTT; CDR3aa: CASSAGTGKVHF
d_gene: .; j_gene: TRBJ2-7; len: 15; v_gene: TRBV18; abundance: few; CDR3nt: TGTGCCAGCTCACCTGCCGGCAGCAAGGTGCACGAGCAGTACTTC; CDR3aa: CASSPAGSKVHEQYF
d_gene: .; j_gene: TRBJ1-1; len: 14; v_gene: TRBV7-8; abundance: few; CDR3nt: TGTGCCAGCAGCCCAGCTGAGTGGAACACTGAAGCTTTCTTT; CDR3aa: CASSPAEWNTEAFF
d_gene: .; j_gene: TRBJ2-4; len: 13; v_gene: TRBV7-9; abundance: .; CDR3nt: TGTGCCAGCAGCTACGCGATGAGGAACATTCAGTACTTC; CDR3aa: CASSYAMRNIQYF
d_gene: .; j_gene: TRBJ1-2; len: 13; v_gene: TRBV5-8; abundance: many; CDR3nt: TGTGCCAGCAGCTTGGCAGGTACCTATGGCTACACCTTC; CDR3aa: CASSLAGTYGYTF
d_gene: .; j_gene: TRBJ2-1; len: 17; v_gene: TRBV4-3; abundance: .; CDR3nt: TGCGCCAGCAGCCAAGATATACGGAGGACCCGGGACAATGAGCAGTTCTTC; CDR3aa: CASSQDIRRTRDNEQFF
d_gene: .; j_gene: TRBJ2-5; len: 12; v_gene: TRBV27; abundance: .; CDR3nt: TGTGCCAGCAGTTTATCTCAAGAGACCCAGTACTTC; CDR3aa: CASSLSQETQYF
d_gene: .; j_gene: TRBJ2-2; len: 15; v_gene: TRBV5-1; abundance: .; CDR3nt: TGCGCCAGCAGCTTGGTGACTGGGAACACCGGGGAGCTGTTTTTT; CDR3aa: CASSLVTGNTGELFF
d_gene: TRBD2; j_gene: TRBJ2-7; len: 15; v_gene: TRBV29-1; abundance: few; CDR3nt: TGCAGCGTTGCGGGACTAGCGGGGACCTCCTACGAGCAGTACTTC; CDR3aa: CSVAGLAGTSYEQYF
d_gene: .; j_gene: TRBJ1-2; len: 12; v_gene: TRBV28; abundance: many; CDR3nt: TGTGCCAGCAGTCCCGGGTGGCTGGGCTACACCTTC; CDR3aa: CASSPGWLGYTF
d_gene: .; j_gene: TRBJ2-1; len: 15; v_gene: TRBV5-4; abundance: .; CDR3nt: TGTGCCAGCAGCCCCAAAGCGGCTTCCTACAATGAGCAGTTCTTC; CDR3aa: CASSPKAASYNEQFF
d_gene: .; j_gene: TRBJ2-3; len: 15; v_gene: TRBV4-3; abundance: .; CDR3nt: TGCGCCAGCAGCCAAGATCTTCTGAGAACAGATACGCAGTATTTT; CDR3aa: CASSQDLLRTDTQYF
d_gene: .; j_gene: TRBJ2-2; len: 15; v_gene: TRBV15; abundance: few; CDR3nt: TGTGCCACCAGCAGAGAGAATAGAATCTCCGGGGAGCTGTTTTTT; CDR3aa: CATSRENRISGELFF
d_gene: .; j_gene: TRBJ2-1; len: 14; v_gene: TRBV5-1; abundance: .; CDR3nt: TGCGCCAGCAGCTTGGGGCTCCAATACAATGAGCAGTTCTTC; CDR3aa: CASSLGLQYNEQFF
d_gene: TRBD2; j_gene: TRBJ2-3; len: 16; v_gene: TRBV7-9; abundance: few; CDR3nt: TGTGCCAGCAGCAAGACTAGCGGGAGGGCAACAGATACGCAGTATTTT; CDR3aa: CASSKTSGRATDTQYF
d_gene: .; j_gene: TRBJ2-4; len: 16; v_gene: TRBV6-1; abundance: .; CDR3nt: TGTGCCAGCAGTGAAGTGGGCCATCTTACCAAAAACATTCAGTACTTC; CDR3aa: CASSEVGHLTKNIQYF
d_gene: .; j_gene: TRBJ1-1; len: 13; v_gene: TRBV6-5; abundance: few; CDR3nt: TGTGCCAGCAGTTCCTACAAGAACACTGAAGCTTTCTTT; CDR3aa: CASSSYKNTEAFF
d_gene: .; j_gene: TRBJ2-5; len: 14; v_gene: TRBV5-4; abundance: .; CDR3nt: TGTGCCAGCGGGACGGAGAACTTACAAGAGACCCAGTACTTC; CDR3aa: CASGTENLQETQYF
d_gene: .; j_gene: TRBJ2-3; len: 16; v_gene: TRBV7-8; abundance: many; CDR3nt: TGTGCCAGCAGCGAAATGCCCGGTCTTGGCACAGATACGCAGTATTTT; CDR3aa: CASSEMPGLGTDTQYF
d_gene: TRBD2; j_gene: TRBJ2-1; len: 16; v_gene: TRBV7-8; abundance: .; CDR3nt: TGTGCCAGCAGCTCGAGAGCGGGACTAGGGAGCAATGAGCAGTTCTTC; CDR3aa: CASSSRAGLGSNEQFF
d_gene: TRBD1; j_gene: TRBJ1-2; len: 11; v_gene: TRBV20-1; abundance: .; CDR3nt: TGCAGCGGGACAGGGATTTTTGGCTACACCTTC; CDR3aa: CSGTGIFGYTF
d_gene: .; j_gene: TRBJ1-5; len: 13; v_gene: TRBV18; abundance: many; CDR3nt: TGTGCCAGCTCACCAGGGCAACTTCGGCCCCAGCATTTT; CDR3aa: CASSPGQLRPQHF
d_gene: .; j_gene: TRBJ2-4; len: 13; v_gene: TRBV14; abundance: many; CDR3nt: TGTGCCAGCAGCCAAGACGACGGGGACATTCAGTACTTC; CDR3aa: CASSQDDGDIQYF
d_gene: .; j_gene: TRBJ1-1; len: 11; v_gene: TRBV6-6; abundance: few; CDR3nt: TGTGCCAGCAGTGCTCTCAGGGAAGCTTTCTTT; CDR3aa: CASSALREAFF
d_gene: .; j_gene: TRBJ2-5; len: 12; v_gene: TRBV18; abundance: .; CDR3nt: TGTGCCAGCAACAGGGACGGCGAGACCCAGTACTTC; CDR3aa: CASNRDGETQYF
d_gene: TRBD1; j_gene: TRBJ1-2; len: 13; v_gene: TRBV5-6; abundance: .; CDR3nt: TGTGCCAGCAGCAAGGGACAGCGAGGGGGCTACACCTTC; CDR3aa: CASSKGQRGGYTF
d_gene: TRBD2; j_gene: TRBJ2-2; len: 16; v_gene: TRBV7-9; abundance: .; CDR3nt: TGTGCCAGCAGCTCGCTTAGCGGGAGCTACACCGGGGAGCTGTTTTTT; CDR3aa: CASSSLSGSYTGELFF
d_gene: TRBD2; j_gene: TRBJ2-7; len: 15; v_gene: TRBV2; abundance: .; CDR3nt: TGTGCCAGCAGTGATGGGCTAGCGGGAATCTACGAGCAGTACTTC; CDR3aa: CASSDGLAGIYEQYF
d_gene: TRBD2; j_gene: TRBJ2-7; len: 15; v_gene: TRBV6-1; abundance: .; CDR3nt: TGTGCCAGCAGTGTACTTAGCGGGGTCTCCTACGAGCAGTACTTC; CDR3aa: CASSVLSGVSYEQYF
d_gene: .; j_gene: TRBJ2-1; len: 17; v_gene: TRBV11-2; abundance: .; CDR3nt: TGTGCCAGCAGCTTAGACCGGGAATCTTATTCCTACAATGAGCAGTTCTTC; CDR3aa: CASSLDRESYSYNEQFF
d_gene: .; j_gene: TRBJ2-7; len: 13; v_gene: TRBV18; abundance: few; CDR3nt: TGTGCCAGCTCACCACCCCAGGGAGGCGAGCAGTACTTC; CDR3aa: CASSPPQGGEQYF
d_gene: TRBD1; j_gene: TRBJ2-5; len: 14; v_gene: TRBV5-4; abundance: few; CDR3nt: TGTGCCAGCAGCCCGGGACAGGGCCAGGGAACCCAGTACTTC; CDR3aa: CASSPGQGQGTQYF
d_gene: TRBD1; j_gene: TRBJ2-5; len: 14; v_gene: TRBV28; abundance: .; CDR3nt: TGTGCCAGCAGTTTACCGGGACAGCAAGAGACCCAGTACTTC; CDR3aa: CASSLPGQQETQYF
d_gene: TRBD2; j_gene: TRBJ2-1; len: 15; v_gene: TRBV5-4; abundance: many; CDR3nt: TGTGCCAGCAGAGACTGGACTAGGCGCTCCGGTGAGCAGTTCTTC; CDR3aa: CASRDWTRRSGEQFF
d_gene: .; j_gene: TRBJ1-4; len: 12; v_gene: TRBV7-9; abundance: .; CDR3nt: TGTGCCAGCAGCTTCGCGGCGGACCCACTGTTTTTT; CDR3aa: CASSFAADPLFF
d_gene: .; j_gene: TRBJ2-6; len: 14; v_gene: TRBV2; abundance: many; CDR3nt: TGTGCCAGCAGAACCAGCTCTGGGGCCAACGTCCTGACTTTC; CDR3aa: CASRTSSGANVLTF
d_gene: .; j_gene: TRBJ1-1; len: 11; v_gene: TRBV10-2; abundance: .; CDR3nt: TGCGCCAGCAGTCCGTCCACTGAAGCTTTCTTT; CDR3aa: CASSPSTEAFF
d_gene: .; j_gene: TRBJ2-5; len: 14; v_gene: TRBV11-2; abundance: few; CDR3nt: TGTGCCAGCAGCCGAGCGGCGGGAAGAGAGACCCAGTACTTC; CDR3aa: CASSRAAGRETQYF